The clone carrying this T cell receptor (beta chain) was observed a few times. Unique molecular identifiers were incorporated during preparation of the TCRbeta library. Via MiXCR, TCRdb re-called the PCR reads, giving one row per CDR3 protein. Among about 110,000 distinct CDR3 sequences listed, around 6.4% were seen once. The sample originates from a study of T-cell reconstitution after alpha-beta-depleted transplantation in children. V lost 5 bases to trimming and J lost 4 bases, with 17 bases between them. The V gene's germline CDR1 is MNHEY and CDR2 SVGAGI. The CDR3 spans 15 residues. This sequence originates from a male patient between 2 and 10 years old who had a stem cell transplant for acute lymphoblastic leukemia, so the T cells may come from the graft donor. The chain uses TRBV6-5 and TRBJ1-1; D gene uncertain. Source: PBMCs, mostly from graft donor cells, taken 360 days after TCRalphabeta/CD19-depleted stem cell transplant. For the CDR3, the DNA is TGTGCCAGCAGTATGACCCGAACCTTCTCCACTGAAGCTTTCTTT. Residues: CASSMTRTFSTEAFF.